A selection of T cell receptor beta chains follows, all from one sample in a study of shared clonotypes between healthy human individuals. Clones were read by immunoSEQ multiplex PCR, and TCRdb kept only the in-frame ones, dropping some. The top ten clones hold around 0.1% of a sample with hundreds of thousands of clones, 90% to 97% of them seen once. Sequenced sample: naive CD8+ T cells sorted from blood. The source of these receptors is a woman aged 25 to 39 in good health. Each CDR3 is given with its conserved first and last residue. A D gene is named only where the DNA matches it firmly. Some rows mark clone size as missing; the rest say once, few, many or name a class of expanded clone.

v_gene,d_gene,abundance,j_gene,CDR3aa,CDR3nt
TRBV10-3,-,-,TRBJ1-1,CAIRTNFRENTEAFF,TGTGCCATCAGGACAAACTTCAGGGAGAACACTGAAGCTTTCTTT
TRBV27,TRBD1,-,TRBJ1-2,CASSPDPTGLYYGYTF,TGTGCCAGCAGTCCCGATCCGACAGGGCTCTACTATGGCTACACCTTC
TRBV7-8,-,-,TRBJ1-2,CASSQRDGPAYGYTF,TGTGCCAGCAGCCAGCGGGACGGGCCTGCTTATGGCTACACCTTC
TRBV7-9,-,-,TRBJ2-7,CASSRDLSYEQYF,TGTGCCAGCTCCAGGGATTTGTCCTACGAGCAGTACTTC
TRBV27,TRBD1,-,TRBJ2-7,CASSITGGEQYF,TGTGCCAGCAGCATTACAGGGGGCGAGCAGTACTTC
TRBV9,-,-,TRBJ2-7,CASSVDTQYYEQYF,TGTGCCAGCAGCGTAGATACTCAATACTACGAGCAGTACTTC
TRBV25-1,-,-,TRBJ1-1,CASSITGPEAFF,TGTGCCAGCAGTATAACAGGGCCTGAAGCTTTCTTT
TRBV28,-,-,TRBJ1-1,CASSLDRDKRGDTEAFF,TGTGCCAGCAGTTTAGACCGGGATAAAAGGGGGGACACTGAAGCTTTCTTT
TRBV7-9,-,-,TRBJ2-7,CASSFGPTYEQYF,TGTGCCAGCAGCTTCGGGCCTACCTACGAGCAGTACTTC
TRBV9,-,-,TRBJ2-2,CASSVGPGLNTGELFF,TGTGCCAGCAGCGTAGGCCCGGGACTGAACACCGGGGAGCTGTTTTTT
TRBV7-9,-,-,TRBJ2-3,CASSSGVASSVDTQYF,TGTGCCAGCAGCTCGGGAGTGGCCTCCTCTGTGGATACGCAGTATTTT
TRBV6-5,-,-,TRBJ2-4,CASSPWGAKNIQYF,TGTGCCAGCAGTCCCTGGGGAGCCAAAAACATTCAGTACTTC
TRBV5-1,-,-,TRBJ2-6,CASSLEEAGANVLTF,TGCGCCAGCAGCTTGGAGGAGGCCGGGGCCAACGTCCTGACTTTC
TRBV29-1,-,-,TRBJ1-1,CSVVRSGARVEAFF,TGCAGCGTTGTGCGTTCAGGGGCTCGGGTTGAAGCTTTCTTT
TRBV11-2,TRBD1,-,TRBJ1-2,CASRGQDYGYTF,TGTGCCAGCCGGGGACAGGACTATGGCTACACCTTC
TRBV28,-,-,TRBJ2-7,CASSPLSYEQYF,TGTGCCAGCAGTCCCCTGTCCTACGAGCAGTACTTC
TRBV7-8,TRBD2,-,TRBJ2-1,CASSPLASGTNEQFF,TGTGCCAGCAGCCCATTGGCTAGCGGGACCAATGAGCAGTTCTTC
TRBV6-5,TRBD1,-,TRBJ2-1,CASSSGQGHYNEQFF,TGTGCCAGCAGTTCAGGACAGGGCCACTACAATGAGCAGTTCTTC
TRBV5-5,TRBD1,once,TRBJ1-1,CASRPQGESEAFF,TGTGCCAGCAGACCCCAGGGGGAGTCTGAAGCTTTCTTT
TRBV2,-,-,TRBJ2-7,CASFPAEGVYEQYF,TGTGCCAGCTTCCCGGCGGAGGGCGTATACGAGCAGTACTTC
TRBV7-9,-,-,TRBJ1-1,CASSPDGAQDTEAFF,TGTGCCAGCAGCCCCGACGGGGCCCAAGACACTGAAGCTTTCTTT
TRBV7-8,TRBD2,-,TRBJ2-2,CASSLVSGRASLSNTGELFF,TGTGCCAGCAGCTTAGTTAGCGGGAGGGCCTCCTTATCGAACACCGGGGAGCTGTTTTTT
TRBV5-1,-,once,TRBJ2-7,CASSSTAWSHEQYF,TGCGCCAGCAGCTCCACGGCGTGGTCCCACGAGCAGTACTTC
TRBV13,-,-,TRBJ2-3,CASSIGTNNLGAQYF,TGTGCCAGCAGCATCGGGACCAACAACTTAGGGGCGCAGTATTTT